The clone carrying this TCR beta chain was seen ten or more times. The antigen remains undetermined. The sample comes from a study of spatial heterogeneity in lung cancer. Study-level points and caveats: Follow-up blood showed ubiquitous expanded tumor TCRs less than blood at resection did.

The CDR3 has 14 amino acids. V was clipped by 0 bases and J by 3 bases, with 8 bases between them. The germline V gene encodes CDR1 SGHTA and CDR2 FQGNSA. The time point is: blood at routine non-recurrence follow-up after resection. Whole RNA came from tumor, nontumor lung or frozen PBMC and was sequenced without being sorted. Individually, TCR cDNA molecules were each labelled with a unique molecular identifier. TCRdb re-derived calls from the 5' RACE reads in MiXCR, one entry per CDR3 protein. Here the sample spans over 15,000 distinct CDR3 sequences, 5% to 6.5% being singletons. This receptor was obtained from a male donor with early-stage non-small cell lung cancer. Sequenced here: PBMCs, sampled at follow-up. The gene calls are TRBV7-2 and TRBJ1-2; a possible D gene is TRBD1 (5 bases). CDR3 amino acids: CASSLAPTDYGYTF. In DNA, the CDR3 is TGTGCCAGCAGCTTAGCCCCGACAGACTATGGCTACACCTTC.